This TCR beta chain stems from a study of cytomegalovirus exposure and HLA in healthy donors. Primers included in the PCR were 60 Vbeta and 13 Jbeta primers. Clones were read by immunoSEQ multiplex PCR, and TCRdb kept only the in-frame ones, dropping some. Here the sample spans roughly 120,000 clones, less than 20% being singletons. V was clipped by 4 bases and J by 15 bases, with 8 bases between them. This CDR3 spans 9 amino acids. Per germline, CDR1 SGHVS and CDR2 FQNEAQ. This clone turned up a few times. The source is a woman under 30 in good health and CMV-seronegative. The chain uses TRBV7-8 and TRBJ2-3, with D unclear. Material for sequencing was PBMCs. CDR3 loop: CASSSPFYF. Here the CDR3 DNA reads TGTGCCAGCAGCTCCCCGTTTTATTTT.